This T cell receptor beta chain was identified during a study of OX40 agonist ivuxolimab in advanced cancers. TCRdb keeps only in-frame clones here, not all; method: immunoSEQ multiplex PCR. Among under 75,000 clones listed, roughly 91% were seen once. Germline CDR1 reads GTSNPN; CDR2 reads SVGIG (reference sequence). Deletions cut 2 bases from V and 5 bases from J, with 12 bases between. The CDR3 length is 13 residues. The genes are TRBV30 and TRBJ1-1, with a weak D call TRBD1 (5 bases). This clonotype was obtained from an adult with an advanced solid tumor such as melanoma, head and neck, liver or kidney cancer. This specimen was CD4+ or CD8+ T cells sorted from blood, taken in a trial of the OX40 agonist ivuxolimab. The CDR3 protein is CAWSSGIRTEAFF. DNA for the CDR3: TGTGCCTGGAGTTCAGGGATTCGAACTGAAGCTTTCTTT.